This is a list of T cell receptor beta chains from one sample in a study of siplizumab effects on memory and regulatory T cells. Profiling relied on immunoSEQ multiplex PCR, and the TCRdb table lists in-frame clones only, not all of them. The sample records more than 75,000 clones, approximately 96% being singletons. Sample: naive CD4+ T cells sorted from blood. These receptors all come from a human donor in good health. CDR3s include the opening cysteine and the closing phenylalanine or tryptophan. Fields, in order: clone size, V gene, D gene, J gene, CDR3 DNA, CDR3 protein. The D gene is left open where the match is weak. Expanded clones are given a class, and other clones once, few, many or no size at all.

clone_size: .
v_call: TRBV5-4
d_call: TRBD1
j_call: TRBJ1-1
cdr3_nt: TGTGCCAGCAGCCTCGGGACAGGGGACACTGAAGCTTTCTTT
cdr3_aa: CASSLGTGDTEAFF

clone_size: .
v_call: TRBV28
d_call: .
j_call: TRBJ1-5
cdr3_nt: TGTGCCAGCAGTTTAACTTCAGGCCGCAATCAGCCCCAGCATTTT
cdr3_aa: CASSLTSGRNQPQHF

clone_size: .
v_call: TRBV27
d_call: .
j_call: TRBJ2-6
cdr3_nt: TGTGCCACCTCCAGGGGATCTGGGGCCAACGTCCTGACTTTC
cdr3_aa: CATSRGSGANVLTF

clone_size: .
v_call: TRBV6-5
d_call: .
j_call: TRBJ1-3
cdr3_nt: TGTGCCAGCAGTTACGGAACAGAGGGAAACACCATATATTTT
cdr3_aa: CASSYGTEGNTIYF

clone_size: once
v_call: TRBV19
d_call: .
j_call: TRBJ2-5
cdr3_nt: TGTGCCAGTAGAAGGGTCGGGGGCGCGGAGAGAGAGACCCAGTACTTC
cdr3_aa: CASRRVGGAERETQYF

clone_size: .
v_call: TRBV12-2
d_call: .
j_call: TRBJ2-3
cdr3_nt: TGTGCAAGTCGCTTAGCGAAATTAACCGGGACCACGATCAACACAGATACGCAGTATTTT
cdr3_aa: CASRLAKLTGTTINTDTQYF

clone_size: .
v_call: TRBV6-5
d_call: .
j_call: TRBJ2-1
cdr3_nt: TGTGCCAGCAGGACCACGAACGGCATGAGGCAGTTCTTC
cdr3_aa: CASRTTNGMRQFF

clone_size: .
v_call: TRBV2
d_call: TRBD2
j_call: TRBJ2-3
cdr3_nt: TGTGCCAGCAGCGCGACTAGCGGGGGAGCAGATACGCAGTATTTT
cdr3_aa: CASSATSGGADTQYF

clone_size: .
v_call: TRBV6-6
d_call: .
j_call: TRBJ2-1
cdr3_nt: TGTGCCAGCAGTTATGGGCATGTCAATGAGCAGTTCTTC
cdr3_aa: CASSYGHVNEQFF

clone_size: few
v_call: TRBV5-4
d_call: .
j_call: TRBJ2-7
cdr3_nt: TGTGCCAGCAGCTTGGGAGGGGAGTACGAGCAGTACTTC
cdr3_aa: CASSLGGEYEQYF

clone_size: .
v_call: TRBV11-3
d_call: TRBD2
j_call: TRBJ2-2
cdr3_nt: TGTGCCAGCAGCTTCATGCGGGGGGGCACCGGGGAGCTGTTTTTT
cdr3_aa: CASSFMRGGTGELFF

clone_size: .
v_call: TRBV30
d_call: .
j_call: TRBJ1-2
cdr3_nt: TGTGCCTGGACGGGAGTAGGATATGGCTACACCTTC
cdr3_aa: CAWTGVGYGYTF

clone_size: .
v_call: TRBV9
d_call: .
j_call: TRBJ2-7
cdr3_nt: TGTGCCAGCAGCGTAGGGGGACAAGGGATGTACGAGCAGTACTTC
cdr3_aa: CASSVGGQGMYEQYF

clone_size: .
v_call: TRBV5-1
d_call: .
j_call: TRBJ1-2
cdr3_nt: TGCGCCAGCAGCGCCTATGCGGGCTACGGCTACACCTTC
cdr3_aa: CASSAYAGYGYTF

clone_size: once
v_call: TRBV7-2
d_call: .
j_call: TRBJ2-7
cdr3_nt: TGTGCCAGCAGCTTAGTCGGGGTAAGGGGGGCTAACTCCTACGAGCAGTACTTC
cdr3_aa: CASSLVGVRGANSYEQYF

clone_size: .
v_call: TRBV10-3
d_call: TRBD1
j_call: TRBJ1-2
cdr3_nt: TGTGCCATCAGTGAGTCGGCAGGGGGAAACTATGGCTACACCTTC
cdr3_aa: CAISESAGGNYGYTF

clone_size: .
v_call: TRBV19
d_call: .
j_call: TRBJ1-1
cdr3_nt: TGTGCCAGTATTAGTCGCGGGGACACTGAAGCTTTCTTT
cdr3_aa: CASISRGDTEAFF

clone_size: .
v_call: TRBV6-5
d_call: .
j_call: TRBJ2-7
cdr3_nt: TGTGCCAGCAGTTACTCGAGGGGGTACGAGCAGTACTTC
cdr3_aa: CASSYSRGYEQYF

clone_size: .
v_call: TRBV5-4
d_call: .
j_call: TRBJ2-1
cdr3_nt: TGTGCCAGCAGCTTCTTGGGACACCTCCCCTACAATGAGCAGTTCTTC
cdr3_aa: CASSFLGHLPYNEQFF

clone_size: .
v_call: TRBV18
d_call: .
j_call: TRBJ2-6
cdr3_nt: TGTGCCAGCCTAGGGACTTCTGGGGCCAACGTCCTGACTTTC
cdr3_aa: CASLGTSGANVLTF

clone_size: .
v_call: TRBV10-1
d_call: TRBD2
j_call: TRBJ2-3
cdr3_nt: TGCGCCAGCAGTGGACTAGCCCTTAGCACAGATACGCAGTATTTT
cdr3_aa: CASSGLALSTDTQYF

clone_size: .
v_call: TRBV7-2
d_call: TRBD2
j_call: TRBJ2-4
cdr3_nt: TGTGCCAGCAGCTTAATTAGGCGGGGGGGAGACATTCAGTACTTC
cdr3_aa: CASSLIRRGGDIQYF

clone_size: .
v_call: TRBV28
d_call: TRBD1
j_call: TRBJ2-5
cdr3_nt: TGTGCCAGCAGTTCCGGACAGGGGGAGACCCAGTACTTC
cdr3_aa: CASSSGQGETQYF

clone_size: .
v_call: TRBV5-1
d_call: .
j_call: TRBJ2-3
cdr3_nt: TGCGCCAGCAGCTCATTGGGGCGGGGTGATGCAACAGATACGCAGTATTTT
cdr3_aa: CASSSLGRGDATDTQYF

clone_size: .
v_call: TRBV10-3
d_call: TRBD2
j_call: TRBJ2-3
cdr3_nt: TGTGCCATCAGTTTCCTCGGACTAGCGGGCGTCACAGATACGCAGTATTTT
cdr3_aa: CAISFLGLAGVTDTQYF

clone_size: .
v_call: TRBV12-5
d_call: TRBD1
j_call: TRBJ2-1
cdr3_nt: TGTGCTAGTGGTTCGGGACAGCCACCCTACAATGAGCAGTTCTTC
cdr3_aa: CASGSGQPPYNEQFF

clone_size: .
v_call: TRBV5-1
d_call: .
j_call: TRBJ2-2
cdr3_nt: TGCGCCAGCAGCCCCGGGATCCTAGGGGGCGGGGAGCTGTTTTTT
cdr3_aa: CASSPGILGGGELFF

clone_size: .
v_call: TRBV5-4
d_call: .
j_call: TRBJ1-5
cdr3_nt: TGTGCCAGCAGCTTGGGGGGCTCCGTGGGAGGCCAGCCCCAGCATTTT
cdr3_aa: CASSLGGSVGGQPQHF

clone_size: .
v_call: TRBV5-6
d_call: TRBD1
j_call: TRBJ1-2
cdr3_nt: TGTGCCAGCAGCTTCCAGGGACAGGCTCACTATGGCTACACCTTC
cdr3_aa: CASSFQGQAHYGYTF

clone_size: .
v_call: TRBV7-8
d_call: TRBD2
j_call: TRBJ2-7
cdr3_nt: TGTGCCAGCAGCTTACGGACTAGCGGGTTTTCCTACGAGCAGTACTTC
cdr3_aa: CASSLRTSGFSYEQYF

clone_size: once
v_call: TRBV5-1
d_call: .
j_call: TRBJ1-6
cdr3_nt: TGCGCCAGCAGCTTGGCCGGGAGAACCTATAATTCACCCCTCCACTTT
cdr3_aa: CASSLAGRTYNSPLHF

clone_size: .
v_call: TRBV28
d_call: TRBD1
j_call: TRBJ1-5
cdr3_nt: TGTGCCAGCAGTCCGACGGGACAGGGTTTTCAGCCCCAGCATTTT
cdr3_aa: CASSPTGQGFQPQHF

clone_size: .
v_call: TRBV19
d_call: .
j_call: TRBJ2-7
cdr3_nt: TGTGCCAGTAGTATAAGGGGAGGCCACGAGCAGTACTTC
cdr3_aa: CASSIRGGHEQYF

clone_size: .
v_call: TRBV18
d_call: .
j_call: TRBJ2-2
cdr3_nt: TGTGCCAGCTCACCATTTCTGCAAACGAACACCGGGGAGCTGTTTTTT
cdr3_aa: CASSPFLQTNTGELFF

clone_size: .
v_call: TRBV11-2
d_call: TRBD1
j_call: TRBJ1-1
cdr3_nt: TGTGCCAGCAGCTTAGTGGGACAGGGGGCCGTGAACACTGAAGCTTTCTTT
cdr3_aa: CASSLVGQGAVNTEAFF

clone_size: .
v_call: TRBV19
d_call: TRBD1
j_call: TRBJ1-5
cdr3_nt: TGTGCCAGTAGTACCTCGGGACAGGGGAATCAGCCCCAGCATTTT
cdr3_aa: CASSTSGQGNQPQHF

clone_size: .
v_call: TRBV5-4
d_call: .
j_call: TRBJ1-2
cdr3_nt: TGTGCCAGCAGCTCTGGGGGAGTTAACAGCCTAGCTAACTATGGCTACACCTTC
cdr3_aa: CASSSGGVNSLANYGYTF

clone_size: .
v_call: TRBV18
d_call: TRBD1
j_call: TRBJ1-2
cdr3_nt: TGTGCCAGCTCACTCCTCACGACCGGGACAGGAGCGAACTATGGCTACACCTTC
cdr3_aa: CASSLLTTGTGANYGYTF

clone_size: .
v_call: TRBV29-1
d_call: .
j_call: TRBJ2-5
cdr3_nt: TGCAGCGCCTACGACAGGCCGGAGACCCAGTACTTC
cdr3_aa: CSAYDRPETQYF

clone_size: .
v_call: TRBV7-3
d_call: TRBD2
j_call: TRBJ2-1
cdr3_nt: TGTGCCAGCAGCTTAGTAGCGGGGGGCAACAATGAGCAGTTCTTC
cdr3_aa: CASSLVAGGNNEQFF

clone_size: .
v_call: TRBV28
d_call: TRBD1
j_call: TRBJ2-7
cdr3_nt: TGTGCCAGCAGTCTGACAGGGATGGGGGACTACGAGCAGTACTTC
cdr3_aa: CASSLTGMGDYEQYF

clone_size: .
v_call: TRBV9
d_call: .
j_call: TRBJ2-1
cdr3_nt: TGTGCCAGCGGAGAAAGGGGCCGAACTTACAATGAGCAGTTCTTC
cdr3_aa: CASGERGRTYNEQFF

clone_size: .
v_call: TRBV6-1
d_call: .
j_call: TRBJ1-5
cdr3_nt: TGTGCCAGCAGTGTCGAGCGCCGGCAGCATTTT
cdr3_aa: CASSVERRQHF

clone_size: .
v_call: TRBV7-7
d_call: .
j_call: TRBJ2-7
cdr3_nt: TGTGCCAGCAGCCTTGGGACGGCTAGCTCCTACGAGCAGTACTTC
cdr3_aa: CASSLGTASSYEQYF

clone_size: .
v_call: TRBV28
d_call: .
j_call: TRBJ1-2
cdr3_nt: TGTGCCAGCAGTTTACGGCAGGGCGGCTACACCTTC
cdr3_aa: CASSLRQGGYTF

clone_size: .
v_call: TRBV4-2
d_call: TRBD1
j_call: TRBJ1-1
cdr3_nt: TGTGCCAGCAGCCAAGTGGCCCTGACAGGGGGGGAAAGCTTCTTT
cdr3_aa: CASSQVALTGGESFF

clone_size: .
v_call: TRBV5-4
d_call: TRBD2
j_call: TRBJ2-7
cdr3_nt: TGTGCCAGCATGCCAAAACGTCCGGGGGGCTCCTACGAGCAGTACTTC
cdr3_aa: CASMPKRPGGSYEQYF

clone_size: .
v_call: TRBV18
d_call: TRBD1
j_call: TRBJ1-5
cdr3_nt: TGTGCCAGCTCACCGGGACAGAATCAGCCCCAGCATTTT
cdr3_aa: CASSPGQNQPQHF

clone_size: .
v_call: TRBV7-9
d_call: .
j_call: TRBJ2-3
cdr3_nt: TGTGCCAGCAGCCGGGGAGGTGGTGGAAGCACAGATACGCAGTATTTT
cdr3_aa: CASSRGGGGSTDTQYF

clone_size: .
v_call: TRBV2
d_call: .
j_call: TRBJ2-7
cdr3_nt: TGTGCCAGCAGACTACAGGTAGCCTACGAGCAGTACTTC
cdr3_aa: CASRLQVAYEQYF

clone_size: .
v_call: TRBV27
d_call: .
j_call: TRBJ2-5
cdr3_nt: TGTGCCAGCGGATCTCCTCTTAAGGACAGAGAGACCCAGTACTTC
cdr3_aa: CASGSPLKDRETQYF

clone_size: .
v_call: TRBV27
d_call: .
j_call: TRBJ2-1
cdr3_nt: TGTGCCAGCGGTGGTTACAATGAGCAGTTCTTC
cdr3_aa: CASGGYNEQFF

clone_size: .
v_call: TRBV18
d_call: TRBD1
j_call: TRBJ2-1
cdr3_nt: TGTGCCAGCTCACCTCCGACAGGGGGGATTAACAATGAGCAGTTCTTC
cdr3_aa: CASSPPTGGINNEQFF

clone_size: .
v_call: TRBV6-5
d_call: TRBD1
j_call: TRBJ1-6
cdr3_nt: TGTGCCAGCTCGGACAGGGGATCGGCACCCCTCCACTTT
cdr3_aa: CASSDRGSAPLHF

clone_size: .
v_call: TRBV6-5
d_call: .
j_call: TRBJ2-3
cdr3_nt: TGTGCCAGCATCCCCCTCGGGCAGGCCACAGATACGCAGTATTTT
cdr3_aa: CASIPLGQATDTQYF

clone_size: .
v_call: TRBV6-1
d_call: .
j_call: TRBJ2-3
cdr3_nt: TGTGCCAGCAAGAGGAGCGGGCTTTTCACAGATACGCAGTATTTT
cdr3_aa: CASKRSGLFTDTQYF

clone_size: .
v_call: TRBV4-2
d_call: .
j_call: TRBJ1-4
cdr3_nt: TGTGCCAGCAGCCAGGCGACGAGGGGCGCTTATGAAAAACTGTTTTTT
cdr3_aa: CASSQATRGAYEKLFF

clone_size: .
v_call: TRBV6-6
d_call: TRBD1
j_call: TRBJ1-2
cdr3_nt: TGTGCCAGCAGTTACCCAACAACGACAGGGGCCGGCTACACCTTC
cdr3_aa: CASSYPTTTGAGYTF

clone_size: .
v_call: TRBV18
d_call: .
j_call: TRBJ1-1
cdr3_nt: TGTGCCAGCTCACCCCGCTCTCTAAGTTTGTGGACTGAAGCTTTCTTT
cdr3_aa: CASSPRSLSLWTEAFF

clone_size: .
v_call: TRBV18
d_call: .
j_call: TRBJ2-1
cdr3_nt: TGTGCCAGCTCACCAGACAGGAGCTCCTACAATGAGCAGTTCTTC
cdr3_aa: CASSPDRSSYNEQFF